The 14 T cell receptor beta chains below all came from one sample that was sequenced in a study of cytomegalovirus exposure and HLA in healthy donors. The study ran its PCR with 60 Vbeta and 13 Jbeta primers. Sequencing used immunoSEQ multiplex PCR; TCRdb keeps in-frame clones, though not all of them. Found here are approximately 110,000 clones, around 77% of them singletons; the top ten hold 13%. Sequencing was carried out using PBMCs. Every receptor here comes from a woman in her 40s in good health and CMV-seropositive.

The V gene is TRBV28, the J gene TRBJ2-5, with 14 bases matching TRBD2. The end of the DNA fits TRBJ2-7 better, so the J call may be wrong. The CDR3 totals 15 residues. Germline V gene data show CDR1 as MDHEN and CDR2 as SYDVKM. The CDR3 sequence: CASRTGTSGSHEQYF. DNA of the CDR3: TGTGCCAGCCGAACCGGGACTAGCGGGAGCCACGAGCAGTACTTC.

V gene TRBV30 combines with J gene TRBJ2-7; D is unclear. The CDR3 totals 12 residues. CDR1 GTSNPN and CDR2 SVGIG come from the germline V gene (reference sequence). Trimming left V 3 bases short and J 3 bases short, with 9 bases between. Here the CDR3 DNA reads TGTGCCTGGAGGAGCACTGACTACGAGCAGTACTTC. It translates to CAWRSTDYEQYF.

This chain links TRBV19 with TRBJ1-2; D may be TRBD1 (6 bases). This CDR3 region has 13 residues. V was clipped by 10 bases and J by 2 bases, with 14 bases between them. CDR1 is LNHDA, CDR2 SQIVND, per germline (reference sequence). Here the CDR3 DNA reads TGTGCCACCCGGGACACCAACAACTATGGCTACACCTTC. Translating gives CATRDTNNYGYTF.

This rearrangement joins TRBV4-2 to TRBJ2-7; possibly TRBD2 for D (5 bases). Trimming removed 6 bases from V and 5 bases from J, with 14 bases in between. Germline lookup yields CDR1 LGHNA and CDR2 YNFKEQ. The CDR3 is 13 amino acids. The CDR3 is CASSSGSQNEQYF. In DNA form, the CDR3 reads TGTGCCAGCAGTTCGGGGTCGCAGAACGAGCAGTACTTC.

This clone was seen only a few times. This chain joins TRBV7-9 and TRBJ1-4, with D unresolved. This CDR3 has 16 amino acids. Germline V CDR1 and CDR2: SEHNR, FQNEAQ (reference sequence). The V and J ends lost 5 bases and 1 base respectively, with 14 bases between them. The CDR3 loop is CASSPRQVRTNEKLFF. DNA for the CDR3: TGTGCCAGCAGCCCCCGGCAGGTTCGAACTAATGAAAAACTGTTTTTT.

The V gene is TRBV18, the J gene TRBJ2-7; 10 positions agree with TRBD1. CDR3 length: 12 residues. Germline CDR1 reads KGHSH; CDR2 reads LQKENI. V lost 4 bases and J lost 7; bases outside the gene matches: 1. CDR3 loop: CASSLDRGEQYF. In nucleotides, the CDR3 is TGTGCCAGCTCACTGGACAGGGGGGAGCAGTACTTC. Full variable domain (remainder filled in from reference TRBV18 and TRBJ2-7): NAGVMQNPRHLVRRRGQEARLRCSPMKGHSHVYWYRQLPEEGLKFMVYLQKENIIDESGMPKERFSAEFPKEGPSILRIQQVVRGDSAAYFCASSLDRGEQYFGPGTRLTVT.

The chain combines TRBV5-6 with TRBJ2-1; the match to TRBD2 covers 8 bases. Germline CDR1 and CDR2: SGHDT and YYEEEE. J gave up 1 base and V 9 bases, and 18 bases lay outside the gene matches. CDR3 length: 18 residues. CDR3 coding DNA: TGTGCCACCAATACTATGAGCGGGAGAGGTGTATCCTACAATGAGCAGTTCTTC. This codes for CATNTMSGRGVSYNEQFF.

V usage is TRBV4-2 and J usage is TRBJ1-1; D is ambiguous. The CDR3 is 13 amino acids. The germline V and J ends were trimmed by 4 bases and 0 bases, with 6 bases remaining between them. The V gene's germline CDR1 is LGHNA and CDR2 YNFKEQ. The CDR3 is CASSREVNTEAFF. The CDR3 nucleotides are TGTGCCAGCAGCCGGGAGGTGAACACTGAAGCTTTCTTT.

The sample holds a few counts of this clone. This chain uses TRBV19 with TRBJ1-1; 7 nucleotides match TRBD1. CDR3 length: 14 residues. The V and J ends lost 4 bases and 1 base, in that order; junction bases with no gene match: 3. The V gene's germline CDR1 is LNHDA and CDR2 SQIVND (reference sequence). The DNA of the CDR3 is TGTGCCAGTAGTAGACAGGGTACGAACACTGAAGCTTTCTTT. Protein: CASSRQGTNTEAFF.

The V and J genes are TRBV4-1 and TRBJ1-2; the D gene is possibly TRBD1 (6 bases). The V gene's germline CDR1 is MGHRA and CDR2 YSYEKL. Trimming cost V 1 base and J 4 bases, with 13 bases left between them. The length of the CDR3 is 15 residues. This chain's CDR3 is CASSQGIDRPYGYTF. The CDR3 nucleotides are TGCGCCAGCAGCCAAGGGATAGACAGGCCCTATGGCTACACCTTC.

This clone was picked up one time. This chain joins TRBV6-5 and TRBJ1-2, with D maybe TRBD1 (5 bases). CDR3 length: 13 amino acids. In germline, CDR1 is MNHEY, CDR2 SVGAGI. Trimming took 0 bases from V and 14 from J, leaving 16 bases between them. CDR3 residues: CASSYSSRQGETF. CDR3 nucleotide sequence: TGTGCCAGCAGTTACTCATCGAGGCAAGGGGAAACCTTC.

The V gene is TRBV5-1, the J gene TRBJ2-5; 13 nucleotides line up with TRBD2. V was clipped by 4 bases and J by 5 bases; unmatched bases: 8. CDR3 length equals 16 residues. Germline V CDR1 and CDR2: SGHRS, YFSETQ. CDR3 sequence: CASSTGLAGELETQYF. In nucleotides, the CDR3 is TGCGCCAGCAGCACCGGACTAGCGGGAGAATTGGAGACCCAGTACTTC.

This clone occurred once. The chain carries TRBV5-1 and TRBJ1-1; maybe TRBD1 (6 bases). Between the trimmed V and J ends, which lost 4 bases and 1 base, there was a span of 11 bases. CDR3 length: 14 amino acids. The germline gives CDR1 SGHRS, CDR2 YFSETQ. This CDR3 is CASSPGHPNTEAFF. For the CDR3, the DNA is TGCGCCAGCAGCCCGGGACACCCGAACACTGAAGCTTTCTTT.

V usage is TRBV19 and J usage is TRBJ1-2, with 7 bases aligning to TRBD1. The length of the CDR3 is 15 residues. Trimming at V came to 6 bases and at J to 2 bases, leaving 9 bases not matched to a gene. Germline CDR1 reads LNHDA; CDR2 reads SQIVND (reference sequence). The CDR3 bases are TGTGCCAGTAGACCACAGGGGAGATCCAACTATGGCTACACCTTC. This sequence encodes CASRPQGRSNYGYTF.